This TCR beta chain was retrieved from a study of human CD8 memory T cell subsets. Germline assignment: CDR1 SGDLS and CDR2 YYNGEE. This CDR3 has 17 amino acids. The authors defined TPEX cells as CCR7+ PD-1+ TIGIT+ early memory CD8+ T cells carrying exhausted-like traits. TCR beta was sequenced from UMI-tagged 5' RACE libraries. Original data processing: Whichever TCR beta library was examined, it held between 3,000 and 18,000 functional CDR3 beta clonotypes. TCRdb derives one entry per CDR3 protein from the 5' RACE reads, leaving out DNA. What appears here as the V and J calls and clone size reflects TCRdb's work, not the paper's. The repertoire shows thousands of distinct CDR3 sequences; the top ten hold 15% to 20%.

The chain combines TRBV9 with TRBJ2-4. What was sequenced was CD8+ T cells from PBMCs. This TCR came from a human donor in good health. This CDR3 reads CASSPRDAGLAKNIQYF.